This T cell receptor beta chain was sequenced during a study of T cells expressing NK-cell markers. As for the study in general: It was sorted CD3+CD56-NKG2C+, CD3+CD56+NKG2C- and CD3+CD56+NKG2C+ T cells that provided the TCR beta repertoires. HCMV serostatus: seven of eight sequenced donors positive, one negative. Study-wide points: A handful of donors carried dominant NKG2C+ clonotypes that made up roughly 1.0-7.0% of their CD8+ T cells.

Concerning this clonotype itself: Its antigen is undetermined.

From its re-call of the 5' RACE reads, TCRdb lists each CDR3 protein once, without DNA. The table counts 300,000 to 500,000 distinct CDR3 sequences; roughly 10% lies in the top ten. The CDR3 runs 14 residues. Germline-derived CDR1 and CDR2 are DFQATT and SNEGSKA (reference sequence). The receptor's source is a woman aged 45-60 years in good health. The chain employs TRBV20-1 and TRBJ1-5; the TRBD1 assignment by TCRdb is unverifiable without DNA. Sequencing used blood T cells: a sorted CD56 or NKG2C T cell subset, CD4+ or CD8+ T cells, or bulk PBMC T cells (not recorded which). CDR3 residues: CSAPGTGDGQPQHF.